The 20 T cell receptor beta chains reported below all come from one sample, sequenced in a study of technical replicates of blood from several donors. Sequenced by immunoSEQ multiplex PCR; TCRdb stores in-frame clones only, minus some. This sample has approximately 76,000 clones; about 91% occur once, and the top ten carry 0.25%. Source material: T cells isolated from PBMCs. All receptors derive from a human donor in good health.

The V gene is TRBV27, the J gene TRBJ2-1; perhaps TRBD2 as D (6 bases). Germline CDR1 and CDR2: MNHEY and SMNVEV (reference sequence). Between the trimmed V and J ends, which lost 4 bases and 7 bases, there was a span of 11 bases. The CDR3 consists of 13 residues. The CDR3 spells CASSWGTVNEQFF. As DNA, the CDR3 is TGTGCCAGCAGTTGGGGGACTGTTAATGAGCAGTTCTTC.

CDR3 loop: CASSLFREGTGELFF. As DNA, the CDR3 is TGTGCCAGCAGCTTATTCAGGGAGGGGACCGGGGAGCTGTTTTTT. This chain joins TRBV7-7 and TRBJ2-2, with 7 bases aligning to TRBD2. This CDR3 spans 15 amino acids. V trimming: 2 bases; J trimming: 5 bases; junction bases outside the gene matches: 5. Looked up from germline, CDR1 is SSHAT and CDR2 is FNYEAQ (reference sequence).

The chain employs TRBV5-6 and TRBJ1-1; D is unresolved. Germline V gene lookup returns CDR1 SGHDT and CDR2 YYEEEE. The CDR3 contains 16 residues. V lost 0 bases to trimming and J lost 4 bases, with 16 bases between them. The CDR3: CASSLAFGPEATEAFF. CDR3 coding DNA: TGTGCCAGCAGCTTGGCCTTTGGCCCCGAGGCCACTGAAGCTTTCTTT. Supplemented by reference TRBV5-6 and TRBJ1-1, the full variable domain reads DAGVTQSPTHLIKTRGQQVTLRCSPKSGHDTVSWYQQALGQGPQFIFQYYEEEERQRGNFPDRFSGHQFPNYSSELNVNALLLGDSALYLCASSLAFGPEATEAFFGQGTRLTVV.

The chain couples TRBV28 to TRBJ1-2; the D gene is possibly TRBD1 (6 bases). Trimming shortened V by 6 bases and J by 2 bases, and 13 bases separated the two germline ends. The CDR3 runs 14 residues. The germline gives CDR1 MDHEN, CDR2 SYDVKM. CDR3: CASSPPQGNYGYTF. The CDR3 DNA follows: TGTGCCAGCAGCCCCCCCCAGGGGAACTATGGCTACACCTTC.

The chain recombines TRBV5-1 with TRBJ2-5, with a weak D call TRBD2 (6 bases). Germline-derived CDR1 and CDR2 are SGHRS and YFSETQ. This CDR3 region has 15 residues. V was pared by 0 bases and J by 5 bases, with 14 bases between. Here the CDR3 reads CASSLGSGVIETQYF. CDR3 sequence (DNA): TGCGCCAGCAGCTTGGGGTCGGGAGTAATCGAGACCCAGTACTTC. The entire variable domain, with the rest obtained from reference TRBV5-1 and TRBJ2-5, is as follows: KAGVTQTPRYLIKTRGQQVTLSCSPISGHRSVSWYQQTPGQGLQFLFEYFSETQRNKGNFPGRFSGRQFSNSRSEMNVSTLELGDSALYLCASSLGSGVIETQYFGPGTRLLVL.

The chain uses TRBV6-4 and TRBJ1-2, with TRBD1 identical over 7 bases. Germline trimming cut 2 bases from V and 5 bases from J; bases unmatched to any gene: 11. The germline V gene has CDR1 MRHNA and CDR2 SNTAGT. The CDR3 contains 16 residues. CDR3 DNA: TGTGCCAGCAGTGACGCAGTGGGGACAGAAGTGTATGGCTACACCTTC. This encodes CASSDAVGTEVYGYTF.

The CDR3 bases are TGTGCCAGCCAGCAGGATCCGAACACTGAAGCTTTCTTT. Encoded protein: CASQQDPNTEAFF. This chain connects TRBV11-3 to TRBJ1-1; D gene ambiguous. The CDR3 is 13 residues long. Trimming took 8 bases from V and 1 from J, leaving 11 bases between them. CDR1 is SGHNT and CDR2 is YENEEA in the germline V gene. The variable domain in full, with the rest retrieved from reference TRBV11-3 and TRBJ1-1, is EAGVVQSPRYKIIEKKQPVAFWCNPISGHNTLYWYLQNLGQGPELLIRYENEEAVDDSQLPKDRFSAERLKGVDSTLKIQPAELGDSAVYLCASQQDPNTEAFFGQGTRLTVV.

The chain is built from TRBV10-3 and TRBJ1-1; D remains unclear. CDR3 length: 15 amino acids. From germline, CDR1 is ENHRY and CDR2 SYGVKD. V was shortened by 9 bases and J by 3 bases, with 20 bases between the two germline ends. CDR3 loop: CAIKGAGVGYTEAFF. As DNA, the CDR3 is TGTGCCATTAAGGGAGCGGGCGTGGGGTACACTGAAGCTTTCTTT.

This rearrangement joins TRBV27 to TRBJ2-5; D not certain. CDR3 length: 14 residues. Trimming removed 4 bases from V and 4 bases from J, with 13 bases in between. Per germline, CDR1 MNHEY and CDR2 SMNVEV (reference sequence). CDR3 coding DNA: TGTGCCAGCAGTTCACCACTGACGGGAGAGACCCAGTACTTC. This translates into CASSSPLTGETQYF.

CDR3 sequence: CASSLTPTTSTDTQYF. CDR3 in DNA: TGCGCCAGCAGCTTAACTCCGACTACAAGCACAGATACGCAGTATTTT. The chain combines TRBV5-1 with TRBJ2-3; D may be TRBD2 (5 bases). The CDR3 covers 16 residues. V was pared by 2 bases and J by 0 bases, with 13 bases between. Germline values: CDR1 SGHRS, CDR2 YFSETQ.

This clone was seen just once. The V and J genes are TRBV5-1 and TRBJ2-2; TRBD2 matches at 7 bases. There are 16 residues in the CDR3. The J segment lost 0 bases and the V segment lost 5 bases, leaving 7 bases of the junction unmatched. Germline CDR1 is SGHRS and CDR2 is YFSETQ. The CDR3 protein is CASSFGGGPNTGELFF. As DNA, the CDR3 is TGCGCCAGCAGTTTTGGGGGAGGGCCGAACACCGGGGAGCTGTTTTTT.

The chain is built from TRBV11-2 and TRBJ2-3; 13 bases fit TRBD2. The CDR3 extends over 17 amino acids. The ends lost 1 base at V and 2 bases at J; junction bases unmatched: 3. Germline V gene data show CDR1 as SGHAT and CDR2 as FQNNGV. The CDR3: CASSLGLAGGDTDTQYF. CDR3 sequence (DNA): TGTGCCAGCAGCTTAGGACTAGCGGGGGGCGACACAGATACGCAGTATTTT.

The chain employs TRBV19 and TRBJ2-5, with D hard to call. V was cut by 5 bases and J by 14 bases, with 9 bases left in between. This CDR3 has 9 residues. The germline V gene encodes CDR1 LNHDA and CDR2 SQIVND (reference sequence). CDR3 region: CASSSTAYF. The CDR3 coding sequence is TGTGCCAGTAGTTCTACCGCCTACTTC.

The gene calls are TRBV5-1 and TRBJ2-7; weak D call: TRBD2 (5 bases). V lost 0 bases to trimming and J lost 1 base, with 8 bases between them. Germline CDR1 SGHRS, CDR2 YFSETQ. This CDR3 region has 14 residues. The DNA of the CDR3 is TGCGCCAGCAGCTTGGGTCCGGGGTCCTACGAGCAGTACTTC. It codes for CASSLGPGSYEQYF.

The rearrangement uses TRBV13 and TRBJ1-1; no clear D gene. V gave up 1 base and J gave up 2 bases, with 14 bases separating them. Germline CDR1 reads PRHDT; CDR2 reads FYEKMQ (reference sequence). The CDR3 extends over 16 amino acids. The CDR3 region is CASSLVWEQSNTEAFF. CDR3 DNA sequence: TGTGCCAGCAGCTTAGTGTGGGAGCAAAGTAACACTGAAGCTTTCTTT.

DNA of the CDR3: TGCGCCAGCAGCCCTAGGACTAGCGGTAGGGTAGATACGCAGTATTTT. Translation: CASSPRTSGRVDTQYF. This chain joins TRBV5-1 and TRBJ2-3; 10 nucleotides align to TRBD2. V was clipped by 4 bases and J by 5 bases; unmatched bases: 10. CDR1 and CDR2 from the germline V gene are SGHRS and YFSETQ. CDR3 length: 16 amino acids.

The chain uses TRBV29-1 and TRBJ2-7; 9 bases align to TRBD1. V was clipped by 3 bases and J by 5 bases; unmatched bases: 8. Germline-derived CDR1 and CDR2 are SQVTM and ANQGSEA. The CDR3 consists of 14 residues. The CDR3 nucleotides are TGCAGCGTTGACCTCCTGGACAGGGGCAACGAGCAGTACTTC. As protein: CSVDLLDRGNEQYF.

This clone appeared a single time. This sequence joins TRBV5-8 and TRBJ2-1, with TRBD2 identical over 10 bases. Germline CDR1 is SGHTS and CDR2 is YDEGEE. CDR3 length equals 15 residues. The ends lost 4 bases at V and 4 bases at J; junction bases unmatched: 5. The chain's CDR3 is CASSPGTSVYNEQFF. The CDR3 DNA is TGTGCCAGCAGCCCCGGGACTAGCGTTTACAATGAGCAGTTCTTC.

The chain couples TRBV9 to TRBJ2-1, with D maybe TRBD2 (5 bases). The CDR3 is 17 amino acids. Germline V gene lookup returns CDR1 SGDLS and CDR2 YYNGEE. V lost 4 bases and J 3 bases, leaving 20 bases between the germline ends. The CDR3 nucleotides read TGTGCCAGCAGCCTACTAGGGCCCGGCCCAGGCTACAATGAGCAGTTCTTC. It is translated as CASSLLGPGPGYNEQFF.

J is TRBJ2-2 and V is TRBV19; D possibly corresponds to TRBD1 (6 bases). The CDR3 contains 14 residues. V lost 6 bases, J lost 1 base, and 9 bases lay in between. CDR1 and CDR2 from the germline V gene are LNHDA and SQIVND (reference sequence). DNA of the CDR3: TGTGCCAGTAGATGGGGACAGAACACCGGGGAGCTGTTTTTT. This translates into CASRWGQNTGELFF.